Listed here are 28 T cell receptor beta chains from one sample, sequenced in a study of T cell changes during pregnancy in multiple sclerosis. The method was immunoSEQ multiplex PCR; TCRdb's version includes in-frame clones alone and lacks a portion of them. The sample contains about 34,000 clones, 90% of which appear only once. The sample was CD8+ T cells from peripheral blood mononuclear cells, taken before pregnancy. The receptors originated from a female donor with multiple sclerosis, enrolled in a pregnancy study.

The CDR3 DNA sequence: TGTGCCATCAGTGAGGAGAGCTCCTACGAGCAGTACTTC. This codes for CAISEESSYEQYF. This chain links TRBV10-3 with TRBJ2-7; the D is unclear. The V and J ends lost 2 bases and 0 bases respectively, with 5 bases between them. Germline CDR1 and CDR2: ENHRY and SYGVKD. The CDR3 extends over 13 amino acids.

The chain is built from TRBV11-2 and TRBJ2-5, with a tentative D call TRBD2 (7 bases). Germline loops: CDR1 SGHAT, CDR2 FQNNGV. The CDR3 totals 16 residues. V shed 0 bases and J shed 5 bases, with 16 bases lying between them. CDR3 nucleotide sequence: TGTGCCAGCAGCTTAGAGGGCGGGGGCCCCGCCGAGACCCAGTACTTC. This sequence encodes CASSLEGGGPAETQYF.

This rearrangement joins TRBV7-9 to TRBJ2-1; D is ambiguous. Germline V gives CDR1 SEHNR, CDR2 FQNEAQ (reference sequence). With 7 bases removed from V and 2 bases from J, the gap between germline ends came to 12 bases. The CDR3 length is 14 residues. The CDR3 nucleotides are TGTGCCAGCACCGTAGAGGTCACCTACAATGAGCAGTTCTTC. Protein product: CASTVEVTYNEQFF.

This chain uses TRBV7-2 with TRBJ1-2, with a tentative D call TRBD1 (6 bases). The V end was cut by 4 bases, the J end by 5 bases, with 23 bases between. Germline CDR1 and CDR2: SGHTA and FQGNSA. CDR3 size: 17 residues. The CDR3 bases are TGTGCCAGCAGCTCAGCCTACAGGGTAATCTTCGGGTATGGCTACACCTTC. It encodes CASSSAYRVIFGYGYTF.

This clone was found once. The V call is TRBV5-6, the J call TRBJ2-1; 11 bases agree with TRBD2. V shed 2 bases, J shed 4 bases, and the junction held 2 bases outside the gene matches. The CDR3 has 15 residues. Germline V lookup: CDR1 SGHDT, CDR2 YYEEEE. CDR3 residues: CASSFGLAGYNEQFF. As DNA, the CDR3 is TGTGCCAGCAGCTTCGGACTAGCGGGTTACAATGAGCAGTTCTTC. The whole variable domain, remainder taken from reference TRBV5-6 and TRBJ2-1, is DAGVTQSPTHLIKTRGQQVTLRCSPKSGHDTVSWYQQALGQGPQFIFQYYEEEERQRGNFPDRFSGHQFPNYSSELNVNALLLGDSALYLCASSFGLAGYNEQFFGPGTRLTVL.

In DNA, the CDR3 is TGTGCCAGCAGTTACGCGCCTAACTATGGCTACACCTTC. Its protein product is CASSYAPNYGYTF. The genes are TRBV6-5 and TRBJ1-2; the D is unclear. The V end lost 2 bases, the J end lost 0 bases, and 4 bases lay between the germline ends. This CDR3 has 13 residues. The germline CDR1 and CDR2 sequences are MNHEY and SVGAGI.

This clone has a single count. CDR3 residues: CASSLTGLGNTEAFF. In DNA form, the CDR3 reads TGTGCCAGTAGTCTGACAGGGCTCGGGAACACTGAAGCTTTCTTT. The chain couples TRBV19 to TRBJ1-1; TRBD1 matches 7 bases. V lost 5 bases, J lost 1 base, and 7 bases stayed unmatched. Looked up from germline, CDR1 is LNHDA and CDR2 is SQIVND (reference sequence). The CDR3 runs to 15 residues.

In nucleotides, the CDR3 is TGCGCCAGCAGCCAAGATTTGAATCATCGGGGAAACACCGGGGAGCTGTTTTTT. Translation gives CASSQDLNHRGNTGELFF. This rearrangement joins TRBV4-3 to TRBJ2-2, with D tentatively TRBD2 (5 bases). The CDR3 runs to 18 residues. From germline, CDR1 is LGHNA and CDR2 YSLEER. Between the trimmed V and J ends, which lost 0 bases and 2 bases, there was a span of 16 bases.

This clone ranks as medium-sized. This rearrangement joins TRBV6-4 to TRBJ2-3; 9 bases line up with TRBD2. V gave up 0 bases and J gave up 0 bases; unmatched junction bases: 1. This CDR3 contains 16 residues. The V gene's germline CDR1 is MRHNA and CDR2 SNTAGT. CDR3: CASSDSAGGSTDTQYF. CDR3 DNA sequence: TGTGCCAGCAGTGACTCTGCGGGGGGGAGCACAGATACGCAGTATTTT.

This rearrangement joins TRBV30 to TRBJ1-6; D ambiguous. CDR1 GTSNPN and CDR2 SVGIG come from the germline V gene (reference sequence). The CDR3 sequence is 14 residues long. The ends were cut back, 0 bases at V and 7 bases at J, with 10 bases in the middle. This CDR3 reads CAWSVRVGNSPLHF. The CDR3 coding sequence is TGTGCCTGGAGTGTTCGAGTGGGCAATTCACCCCTCCACTTT.

The J gene is TRBJ1-2, the V gene TRBV29-1; a possible D gene is TRBD1 (5 bases). Germline V gene lookup returns CDR1 SQVTM and CDR2 ANQGSEA. Trimming took off 1 base at V and 10 bases at J, with 13 bases between the two ends. The CDR3 spans 12 residues. Here the CDR3 reads CSVEGAGKYYTF. In DNA, the CDR3 is TGCAGCGTTGAAGGGGCAGGGAAATACTACACCTTC. The full variable domain, rest sourced from reference TRBV29-1 and TRBJ1-2, is SAVISQKPSRDICQRGTSLTIQCQVDSQVTMMFWYRQQPGQSLTLIATANQGSEATYESGFVIDKFPISRPNLTFSTLTVSNMSPEDSSIYLCSVEGAGKYYTFGSGTRLTVV.

This clone occurred once. The chain carries TRBV7-2 and TRBJ2-5; 9 nucleotides agree with TRBD1. Germline CDR1 reads SGHTA; CDR2 reads FQGNSA. J gave up 4 bases and V 5 bases, and 14 bases lay outside the gene matches. CDR3 length: 17 residues. The CDR3 sequence: CASSGLRTGAPGETQYF. The CDR3 coding sequence is TGTGCCAGCAGCGGATTGCGGACAGGGGCCCCGGGAGAGACCCAGTACTTC.

This clone was picked up one time. The chain has TRBV4-3 and TRBJ2-3; TRBD2 matches 8 bases. From germline, CDR1 is LGHNA and CDR2 YSLEER. Unmatched junction bases numbered 7, after V lost 0 bases and J lost 5 bases. The length of the CDR3 is 16 residues. The CDR3 bases are TGCGCCAGCAGCCAAGAACCGGGGGGGGCCGTAGATACGCAGTATTTT. Translated, it gives CASSQEPGGAVDTQYF.

V gene TRBV15 combines with J gene TRBJ1-1, with D possibly TRBD1 on 5 matching bases. Trimming left V 3 bases short and J 11 bases short, with 19 bases between. Germline CDR1 LNHNV, CDR2 YYDKDF (reference sequence). The CDR3 is 14 residues long. DNA for the CDR3: TGTGCCACCAGCAGTGCCGTGGGGCCCCCGGTGGCTTTCTTT. Translation gives CATSSAVGPPVAFF.

V usage is TRBV25-1 and J usage is TRBJ2-1, with 10 bases aligning to TRBD1. The CDR3 sequence is 16 residues long. Looked up from germline, CDR1 is MGHDK and CDR2 is SYGVNS. The V and J ends lost 8 bases and 4 bases, in that order; junction bases with no gene match: 11. The CDR3 here is CASRSMDRGSYNEQFF. CDR3 bases: TGTGCCAGCCGCAGCATGGACAGGGGGTCTTACAATGAGCAGTTCTTC.

The chain carries TRBV12-2 and TRBJ2-1; the tabulated D call, TRBD2, remains unverified against the DNA. TRBV12-2 is labeled a pseudogene. The CDR3 loop spans 17 amino acids. This chain's CDR3 is CASRPLRGGSSYNEQFF. In DNA, the CDR3 is TGTGCAAGTCGCCCCTTGCGTGGCGGGAGTTCCTACAATGAGCAGTTCTTC.

The chain employs TRBV5-1 and TRBJ2-1, with 8 bases lining up with TRBD2. The CDR3 has 16 residues. The trim removed 4 bases at V and 1 base at J, leaving 7 bases unmatched. Per germline, CDR1 SGHRS and CDR2 YFSETQ. The CDR3 sequence: CASSQLSGSSYNEQFF. The CDR3 DNA sequence: TGCGCCAGCAGCCAATTGAGCGGGAGTTCCTACAATGAGCAGTTCTTC.

The chain is built from TRBV28 and TRBJ2-6; D ambiguous. Trimming left V 3 bases short and J 0 bases short, with 9 bases between. Germline V gene lookup returns CDR1 MDHEN and CDR2 SYDVKM. This CDR3 is 16 amino acids long. The CDR3 spells CASSFYPVSGANVLTF. In nucleotides, the CDR3 is TGTGCCAGCAGTTTTTATCCCGTCTCTGGGGCCAACGTCCTGACTTTC.

In this sample, this clone turned up once. The CDR3 spells CASSFGQGDSPLHF. The CDR3 nucleotides read TGTGCCAGCAGTTTTGGACAGGGGGATTCACCCCTCCACTTT. V gene TRBV27 combines with J gene TRBJ1-6; 10 bases map to TRBD1. The CDR3 length is 14 residues. J gave up 8 bases and V 3 bases, and 1 base lay outside the gene matches. Germline CDR1 MNHEY, CDR2 SMNVEV (reference sequence).

The gene calls are TRBV5-5 and TRBJ1-1; 12 nucleotides align to TRBD1. V was clipped by 4 bases and J by 11 bases; unmatched bases: 6. The germline V gene has CDR1 SGHKS and CDR2 YYEKEE (reference sequence). The CDR3 totals 13 residues. The CDR3 loop is CASSRDRGPMAFF. The CDR3 DNA reads TGTGCCAGCAGCCGGGACAGGGGGCCAATGGCTTTCTTT.

The V and J genes are TRBV5-4 and TRBJ2-5, with D perhaps TRBD2 (6 bases). CDR3 size: 15 residues. Trimming left V 1 base short and J 3 bases short, with 13 bases between. CDR1 SGHNT and CDR2 YYREEE come from the germline V gene (reference sequence). The CDR3, as DNA: TGTGCCAGCAGCTTGATTGGGGGGTCGGAAGAGACCCAGTACTTC. Its protein product is CASSLIGGSEETQYF. The variable domain in full, with the rest retrieved from reference TRBV5-4 and TRBJ2-5, is ETGVTQSPTHLIKTRGQQVTLRCSSQSGHNTVSWYQQALGQGPQFIFQYYREEENGRGNFPPRFSGLQFPNYSSELNVNALELDDSALYLCASSLIGGSEETQYFGPGTRLLVL.

V gene TRBV14 combines with J gene TRBJ2-1; D is unresolved. Germline CDR1 is SGHDN and CDR2 is FVKESK. This CDR3 has 13 amino acids. With 0 bases removed from V and 2 bases from J, the gap between germline ends came to 2 bases. CDR3 region: CASSQDTYNEQFF. The CDR3 DNA reads TGTGCCAGCAGCCAAGACACCTACAATGAGCAGTTCTTC. The variable domain in full, with the rest retrieved from reference TRBV14 and TRBJ2-1, is EAGVTQFPSHSVIEKGQTVTLRCDPISGHDNLYWYRRVMGKEIKFLLHFVKESKQDESGMPNNRFLAERTGGTYSTLKVQPAELEDSGVYFCASSQDTYNEQFFGPGTRLTVL.

This chain joins TRBV10-3 and TRBJ1-1, with a possible D match to TRBD1 (6 bases). Germline V CDR1 and CDR2: ENHRY, SYGVKD. Trimming pared 3 bases from V and 4 bases from J, leaving 18 bases between. The CDR3 length is 16 residues. This chain's CDR3 is CAISDTGRALPTEAFF. The CDR3 coding sequence is TGTGCCATCAGTGATACAGGGAGAGCCCTCCCCACTGAAGCTTTCTTT.

The chain is built from TRBV30 and TRBJ1-1; possibly TRBD1 for D (6 bases). The CDR3 has 15 amino acids. Germline CDR1 and CDR2: GTSNPN and SVGIG (reference sequence). Trimming took off 3 bases at V and 5 bases at J, with 19 bases between the two ends. CDR3 nucleotides: TGTGCCTGGAGCGGCCCGTACAGGGTAGGGACTGAAGCTTTCTTT. Its translation: CAWSGPYRVGTEAFF.

The chain is built from TRBV19 and TRBJ1-1; D unclear. Germline V CDR1 and CDR2: LNHDA, SQIVND (reference sequence). The V end lost 6 bases, the J end lost 4 bases, and 6 bases lay between the germline ends. This CDR3 has 11 amino acids. The CDR3 nucleotides are TGTGCCAGTAGCGTCAGCACTGAAGCTTTCTTT. Amino acid sequence: CASSVSTEAFF.

This CDR3 is CASSHGTHQPQHF. CDR3 nucleotide sequence: TGCGCCAGCAGCCACGGGACACATCAGCCCCAGCATTTT. The rearrangement uses TRBV4-3 and TRBJ1-5, with D tentatively TRBD1 (6 bases). CDR1 LGHNA and CDR2 YSLEER come from the germline V gene. The V end was cut by 3 bases, the J end by 5 bases, with 8 bases between. The CDR3 sequence is 13 residues long.

This clone was counted ten times or more. This chain links TRBV7-5 with TRBJ2-5; TRBD2 is the table's D call and was not checked against the DNA. TRBV7-5 is given as a pseudogene. The CDR3 totals 16 residues. In DNA, the CDR3 is TGTGTCAGAAGCCCTCGGACTAGCGTCATAGAAGAGACCCAGTACTTC. Protein: CVRSPRTSVIEETQYF.

The chain recombines TRBV29-1 with TRBJ1-2; D might be TRBD1 (6 bases). V gave up 5 bases and J gave up 2 bases, with 9 bases separating them. This CDR3 contains 12 residues. Germline V gene data show CDR1 as SQVTM and CDR2 as ANQGSEA. The CDR3 here is CSVTGPNYGYTF. The CDR3 DNA reads as TGCAGCGTTACAGGGCCAAACTATGGCTACACCTTC.